The present T cell receptor (beta chain) was sequenced within a study of T-cell memory formation after mild COVID-19 (dated by TCRdb to the early 2020s). Looking at the study overall: TCR sequence clusters from the two donors were largely donor specific. The cohort comprised two young, previously healthy adult volunteers, one female and one male. Longitudinal TCRalpha and TCRbeta repertoire sequencing tracked T-cell clones expanding and contracting after mild COVID-19 in two donors. Results and caveats for the whole study, not just this receptor: Some responding clones were detected in pre-infection memory, which suggested that pre-existing cross-reactive memory T cells had joined the SARS-CoV-2 response. The study covered only a couple of mild cases, and larger cohorts including severe cases with pre-infection samples were considered necessary. Clones contracting from day 15 to 85 had balanced CD4/CD8 phenotypes, while a second wave expanding from day 15 to 37 was biased towards CD4+. The second-wave clones that peaked on day 37 were not confirmed to be SARS-CoV-2 specific. Contracting CD4+ clones were found mainly in CM and EM memory subsets, while CD8+ clones were enriched in EMRA.

This clonotype was observed a handful of times. Its recognized antigen is unknown. No clone much larger than this one lies a single base away; base qualities are absent. Ficoll-Paque density gradient centrifugation was the method used to isolate PBMCs. Trimming takes 6 bases off V and 5 bases off J; junction bases not matched to a gene: 14. As encoded in the germline V gene, CDR1 is MGHRA while CDR2 is YSYEKL. The CDR3, from cysteine to phenylalanine, totals 18 residues. Just the 54-base CDR3 DNA is kept, in frame starting at base 1. Instrument used: Illumina NovaSeq 6000. cDNA libraries for TCRalpha and TCRbeta were prepared by 5'RACE using constant-segment primers, with sample barcodes and unique molecular identifiers added. Trizol reagent was used to extract RNA from every sample. The libraries were amplified in two PCR steps, and the second step added a second sample barcode and Illumina TruSeq adapters. Sequencing of libraries was performed on an Illumina NovaSeq with 2 x 150 bp paired-end reads. The source study handled its data this way. Reads were demultiplexed and collapsed into UMI-guided consensus sequences with migec v1.2.7. Using mixcr v2.1.11, UMI consensuses were aligned to TRA and TRB V and J templates and then assembled into clonotypes. Expanded or contracted clonotypes were those called significant by both edgeR and NoisET, with noise models trained on biological replicates. For edgeR calls, the thresholds were a false discovery rate-adjusted p below 0.01 and a log2 fold-change of 1. PCA with hierarchical clustering of max-normalized trajectories of the 1000 most abundant clonotypes was used as exploratory dynamics analysis. Separately sequenced CD4+ and CD8+ repertoires were used to assign the CD4 or CD8 phenotype of responding clones. TCRdb reran the public reads through fastp at Q25 and MiXCR, keeping productive beta chains. Entries are consolidated by CDR3 protein sequence, retaining the most common genes and DNA. TCRdb's processing, not the authors' own work, is the source of the V and J calls. Counted in this sample were hundreds of thousands of distinct CDR3 sequences; approximately 29% of them appeared once. The ten largest account for roughly 13% of the sample.

The receptor comes from an adult woman who had mild COVID-19 (a few samples of this study predate the infection). The sample titles of this study are shuffled in the database, so cell type and time point are left out; the donor was told from shared clones. The specimen sequenced was PBMCs or a T cell subset sorted from them (not recorded which). In this chain, TRBV4-1 is recombined with TRBJ2-7, with 15 bases in between that match TRBD2. The CDR3 region reads CASRPGLAGGREVNEQYF. In nucleotide form, the sequence is TGCGCCAGCAGACCCGGACTAGCGGGGGGGCGTGAGGTAAACGAGCAGTACTTC.